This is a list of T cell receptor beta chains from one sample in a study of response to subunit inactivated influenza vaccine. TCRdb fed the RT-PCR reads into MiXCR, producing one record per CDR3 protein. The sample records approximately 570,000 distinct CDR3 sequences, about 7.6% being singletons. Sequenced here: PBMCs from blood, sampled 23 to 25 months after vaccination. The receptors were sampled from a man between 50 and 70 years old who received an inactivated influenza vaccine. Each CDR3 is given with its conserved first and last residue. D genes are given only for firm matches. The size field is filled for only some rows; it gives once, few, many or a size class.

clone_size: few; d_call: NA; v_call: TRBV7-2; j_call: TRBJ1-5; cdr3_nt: TGTGCCAGCAGCCAGGACAGAGTCTATAGCAATCAGCCCCAGCATTTT; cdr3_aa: CASSQDRVYSNQPQHF
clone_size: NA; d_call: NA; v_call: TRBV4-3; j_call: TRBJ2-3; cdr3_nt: TGCGCCAGCAGAGGGGGTAGAGGAGATACGCAGTATTTT; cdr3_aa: CASRGGRGDTQYF
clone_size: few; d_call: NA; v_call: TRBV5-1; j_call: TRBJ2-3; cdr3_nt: TGCGCCAGCAGTAGGGACAAGGTCACAGATACGCAGTATTTT; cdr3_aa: CASSRDKVTDTQYF
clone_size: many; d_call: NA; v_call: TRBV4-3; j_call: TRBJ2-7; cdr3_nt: TGCGCCAGCAGCCAAGAAACAGAGACTTACGAGCAGTACTTC; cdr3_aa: CASSQETETYEQYF
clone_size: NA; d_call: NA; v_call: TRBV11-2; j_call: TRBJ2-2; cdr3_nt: TGTGCCAGCAGCTTAACCGGACGGACTCATTCGGACACCGGGGAGCTGTTTTTT; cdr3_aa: CASSLTGRTHSDTGELFF
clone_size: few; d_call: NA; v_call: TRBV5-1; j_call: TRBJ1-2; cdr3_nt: TGCGCCAGCAGCTTGAGTACGGGTTTTAACTATGGCTACACCTTC; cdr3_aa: CASSLSTGFNYGYTF
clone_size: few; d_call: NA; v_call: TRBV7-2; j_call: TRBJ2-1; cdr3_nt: TGTGCCAGCAGCCAATCGCGAAACTGGAACAATGAGCAGTTCTTC; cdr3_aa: CASSQSRNWNNEQFF
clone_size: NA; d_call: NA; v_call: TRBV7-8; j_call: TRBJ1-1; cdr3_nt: TGTGCCAGCAGCCTGAGACGAGCCTTTGAAGCTTTCTTT; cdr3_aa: CASSLRRAFEAFF
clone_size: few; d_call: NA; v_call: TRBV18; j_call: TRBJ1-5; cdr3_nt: TGTGCCAGCTCACCACAATTCGGTCCCAATCAGCCCCAGCATTTT; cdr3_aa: CASSPQFGPNQPQHF
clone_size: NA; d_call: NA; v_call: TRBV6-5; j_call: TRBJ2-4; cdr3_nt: TGTGCCAGCAGTTACTCGGGAGTACCAGGGAACATTCAGTACTTC; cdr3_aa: CASSYSGVPGNIQYF
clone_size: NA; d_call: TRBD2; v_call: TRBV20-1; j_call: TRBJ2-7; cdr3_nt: TGCAGTGCTGACAGACTAGCGGGAGTCTACGAGCAGTACTTC; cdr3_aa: CSADRLAGVYEQYF
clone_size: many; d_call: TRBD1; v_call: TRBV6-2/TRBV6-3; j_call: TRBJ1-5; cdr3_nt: TGTGCCAGCAGGACGGTCGGGACAGGGGGCAATCAGCCCCAGCATTTT; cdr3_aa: CASRTVGTGGNQPQHF
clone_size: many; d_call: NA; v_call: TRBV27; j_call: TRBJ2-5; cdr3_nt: TGTGCCAGCAGTCTACTTAACAGGGTCGAGACCCAGTACTTC; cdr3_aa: CASSLLNRVETQYF
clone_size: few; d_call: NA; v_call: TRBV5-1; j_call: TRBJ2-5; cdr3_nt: TGCGCCGGCAGCAACCAAGAGACCCAGTACTTC; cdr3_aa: CAGSNQETQYF
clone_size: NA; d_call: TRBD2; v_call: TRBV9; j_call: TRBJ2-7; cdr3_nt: TGTGCCAGCAGCCCCCGGGAGATAGCGGGGAACTCCTACGAGCAGTACTTC; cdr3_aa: CASSPREIAGNSYEQYF
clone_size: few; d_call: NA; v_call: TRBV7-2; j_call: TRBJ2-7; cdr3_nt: TGTGCCAGCAGCTCTAGGGGCAGGAATAACAGGGCCTACGAGCAGTACTTC; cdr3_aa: CASSSRGRNNRAYEQYF
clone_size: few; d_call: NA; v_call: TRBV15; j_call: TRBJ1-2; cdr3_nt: TGTGCCACCAGCAGAGATGGGCATGGCTACACCTTC; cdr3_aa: CATSRDGHGYTF
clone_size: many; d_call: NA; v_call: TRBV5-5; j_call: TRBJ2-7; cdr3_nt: TGTGCCAGCAGCCAAGGACGAGGATTGGGAAGCGAGCAGTACTTC; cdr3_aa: CASSQGRGLGSEQYF
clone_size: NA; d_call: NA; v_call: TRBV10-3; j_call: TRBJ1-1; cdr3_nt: TGTGCCATCAAGGGGCCGACAAACACTGAAGCTTTCTTT; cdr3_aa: CAIKGPTNTEAFF
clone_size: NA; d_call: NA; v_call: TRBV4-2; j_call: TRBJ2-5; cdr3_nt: TGTGCCAGCAGCCAAGCTCGAAAGTTCGAGGGAGGAGAGACCCAGTACTTC; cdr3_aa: CASSQARKFEGGETQYF
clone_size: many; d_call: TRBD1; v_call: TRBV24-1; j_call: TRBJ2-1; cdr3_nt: TGTGCCACCAGTGATTTGGGACAGGCCCCTTACAATGAGCAGTTCTTC; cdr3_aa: CATSDLGQAPYNEQFF
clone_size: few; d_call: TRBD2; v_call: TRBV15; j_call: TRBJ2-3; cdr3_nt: TGTGCCACCAGCAGAGATAGCGGGGGAATGAATACGCAGTATTTT; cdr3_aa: CATSRDSGGMNTQYF
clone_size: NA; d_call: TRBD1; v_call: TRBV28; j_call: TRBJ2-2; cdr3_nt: TGTGCCAGCAGTTTCCTGACAGGGAGAGGGAACACCGGGGAGCTGTTTTTT; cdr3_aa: CASSFLTGRGNTGELFF